These 32 T cell receptor beta chains were all obtained from the same sample, sequenced in a study of blood T cells in healthy people across ages. A second PCR, run for about 7 to 11 cycles, used a sample-barcoded 5' primer plus a J-beta primer mix. In TCRdb, the 5' RACE reads were re-called with MiXCR into one record per CDR3 protein. This table holds some 640,000 distinct CDR3 sequences, about 30% found once. Sequencing was carried out using blood. The receptor set was obtained from a woman over 75 in good health.

In this sample, this clonotype turned up many times. A clone one base away is much larger, so this may be a read error. This sequence joins TRBV9 and TRBJ2-6; weak D call: TRBD1 (5 bases). The CDR3 is made up of 16 amino acids. Germline V gene data show CDR1 as SGDLS and CDR2 as YYNGEE. The CDR3 DNA sequence: TGTGCCAGCAGCGCTTCCGCCGTCTCTGGGGCCAACGTCCGGACTTTC. The encoded protein is CASSASAVSGANVRTF.

Worth noting for this clonotype: A much larger clone differs from this one at a single base, so this may be a read error. In DNA form, the CDR3 reads TGTGCCAGCACTTTGAGTCTAGCGGGGAGTGAGCAGTACGTC. This codes for CASTLSLAGSEQYV. The V call is TRBV12-3 or TRBV12-4, the J call TRBJ2-7; 9 bases match TRBD2. V shed 7 bases, J shed 7 bases, and the junction held 11 bases outside the gene matches. The CDR3 contains 14 residues.

This clonotype was observed a few times. The chain employs TRBV6-5 and TRBJ2-2; a possible D gene is TRBD1 (5 bases). Germline assignment: CDR1 MNHEY and CDR2 SVGAGI. This CDR3 is built from 14 residues. Trimming shortened V by 6 bases and J by 6 bases, and 14 bases separated the two germline ends. CDR3 sequence (DNA): TGTGCCAGCAGACTTACGTTAGGGGCCGGGGAGCTGTTTTTT. Protein sequence: CASRLTLGAGELFF.

The table lists this clonotype with many counts. V gene TRBV29-1 combines with J gene TRBJ1-2, with D possibly being TRBD1 (5 bases). V lost 5 bases to trimming and J lost 2 bases, with 9 bases between them. Germline loops: CDR1 SQVTM, CDR2 ANQGSEA. CDR3 length equals 12 residues. The CDR3 region is CSVRDGNYGYTF. The CDR3 bases are TGCAGCGTTAGGGACGGGAACTATGGCTACACCTTC.

A few counts support this clonotype. CDR3 region: CAVRPSGGDRREQFF. The CDR3 nucleotides read TGTGCCGTACGACCTAGCGGGGGGGACCGTCGAGAGCAGTTCTTC. The chain uses TRBV10-3 and TRBJ2-1, with 12 bases that match TRBD2. The J segment lost 10 bases and the V segment lost 11 bases, leaving 15 bases of the junction unmatched. The CDR3 length is 15 residues. The germline V gene encodes CDR1 ENHRY and CDR2 SYGVKD.

About this clonotype itself: This sequence may be a read error, since a much larger clone differs from it by one base. This chain uses TRBV28 with TRBJ2-7; perhaps TRBD1 as D (6 bases). The J call may be incorrect, as the DNA end agrees better with TRBJ2-5. CDR3 length: 14 residues. Germline V gene data show CDR1 as MDHEN and CDR2 as SYDVKM. The CDR3, as DNA: TGTGCCAGCAGTCCACAGGGTGTTCGGGAGACCCAGTACTTC. As protein: CASSPQGVRETQYF.

The V call is TRBV5-6, the J call TRBJ1-1, with D unresolved. Germline values: CDR1 SGHDT, CDR2 YYEEEE. Trimming shortened V by 1 base and J by 11 bases, and 6 bases separated the two germline ends. This CDR3 is built from 10 residues. The CDR3 loop reads CASSLMWAFF. The CDR3, as DNA: TGTGCCAGCAGCTTGATGTGGGCTTTCTTT.

The table lists this clonotype with a few counts. This sequence joins TRBV15 and TRBJ1-2, with D tentatively TRBD1 (5 bases). Deletions cut 4 bases from V and 2 bases from J, with 14 bases between. The CDR3 is 15 residues long. Germline assignment: CDR1 LNHNV and CDR2 YYDKDF (reference sequence). CDR3 in amino acids: CATSTLGEGNYGYTF. The CDR3 DNA follows: TGTGCCACCAGCACACTGGGGGAGGGGAACTATGGCTACACCTTC.

As to this clonotype: The germline gene is not matched at one end of the junction; a read error may be the cause. V is TRBV5-6 and J is TRBJ2-3; 9 bases are a match to TRBD2. The length of the CDR3 is 16 residues. From germline, CDR1 is SGHDT and CDR2 YYEEEE. CDR3 residues: CACSLVAGVPSDTQYF. The CDR3 DNA reads TGTGCCTGCAGCTTAGTAGCGGGGGTACCTTCCGATACGCAGTATTTT.

This clonotype has a handful of counts. The chain joins TRBV28 to TRBJ1-5, with 7 positions matching TRBD1. CDR1 and CDR2 from the germline V gene are MDHEN and SYDVKM. Unmatched junction bases numbered 9, after V lost 6 bases and J lost 4 bases. The CDR3 extends over 15 amino acids. DNA of the CDR3: TGTGCCAGCAGGGCCCAAGGGGACAGTAATCAGCCCCAGCATTTT. It encodes CASRAQGDSNQPQHF.

The chain carries TRBV5-8 and TRBJ2-3; perhaps TRBD2 as D (6 bases). The CDR3 has 14 residues. The germline V gene encodes CDR1 SGHTS and CDR2 YDEGEE. V shed 2 bases and J shed 4 bases, with 11 bases lying between them. The CDR3 region is CASSLFRRADTQYF. CDR3 sequence (DNA): TGTGCCAGCAGCTTATTCCGGAGGGCAGATACGCAGTATTTT.

V gene TRBV27 combines with J gene TRBJ1-5; 7 bases are shared with TRBD1. The V and J ends lost 5 bases and 3 bases, in that order; junction bases with no gene match: 7. Germline V gene data show CDR1 as MNHEY and CDR2 as SMNVEV (reference sequence). The CDR3 length is 15 residues. This CDR3 reads CASSVSQGINQPQHF. In DNA form, the CDR3 reads TGTGCCAGCAGTGTCTCACAGGGGATCAATCAGCCCCAGCATTTT.

The V call is TRBV3-1, the J call TRBJ1-1; D is uncertain. CDR3 length: 14 amino acids. The V gene lost 0 bases and the J gene lost 5 bases, with 10 bases spanning the gap. CDR1 is LGHDT and CDR2 is YNNKEL in the germline V gene (reference sequence). In nucleotides, the CDR3 is TGTGCCAGCAGCCAAGAGTATGGGCGAACTGAAGCTTTCTTT. This translates into CASSQEYGRTEAFF.

Comment on this clonotype: A much bigger clone sits one base away, suggesting this may be a read error. The chain links TRBV6-5 to TRBJ1-1; D uncertain. Germline CDR1 reads MNHEY; CDR2 reads SVGAGI. The CDR3 has 14 residues. Trimming pared 8 bases from V and 11 bases from J, leaving 24 bases between. This CDR3 reads CASGRTGNGLGAFF. In DNA form, the CDR3 reads TGTGCCAGCGGCCGTACCGGGAATGGACTTGGGGCTTTCTTT.

This clonotype was recorded at least ten times. The chain employs TRBV20-1 and TRBJ2-1; 9 bases fit TRBD2. The CDR3 sequence is 19 residues long. Germline V lookup: CDR1 DFQATT, CDR2 SNEGSKA (reference sequence). The trim removed 0 bases at V and 5 bases at J, leaving 17 bases unmatched. DNA for the CDR3: TGCAGTGCTAGAGATCCGAAGCGGGGGGCTACTAGAACCCACAATGAGCAGTTCTTC. This encodes CSARDPKRGATRTHNEQFF.

In the case of this clonotype: This may arise from a read error, as a much more abundant clone is one base away. The rearrangement joins TRBV7-2 to TRBJ2-5, with 9 bases identical to TRBD2. V was clipped by 5 bases and J by 2 bases; unmatched bases: 9. CDR1 and CDR2 from the germline V gene are SGHTA and FQGNSA. CDR3 length: 16 residues. The CDR3 spells CASSQWGLADQETQYF. As DNA, the CDR3 is TGTGCCAGCAGCCAATGGGGACTAGCAGATCAAGAGACCCAGTACTTC.

As concerns this clonotype: A much bigger clone sits one base away, suggesting this may be a read error. V gene TRBV5-1 combines with J gene TRBJ1-2, with D possibly matching TRBD1 (5 bases). Germline CDR1 is SGHRS and CDR2 is YFSETQ. With 0 bases removed from V and 8 bases from J, the gap between germline ends came to 11 bases. There are 13 residues in the CDR3. The CDR3 DNA follows: TGCGCCAGCAGCTTGGAACAGGAAAGAGGCTACACCTTC. Its translation is CASSLEQERGYTF.

This clonotype was seen repeatedly, ten times or more. The chain has TRBV20-1 and TRBJ2-3, with D perhaps TRBD1 or TRBD2 (5 bases each). This CDR3 spans 14 amino acids. V lost 3 bases, J lost 2 bases, and 12 bases lay in between. CDR1 is DFQATT, CDR2 SNEGSKA, per germline (reference sequence). CDR3 sequence reads: CSASGAGSTDTQYF. The CDR3 DNA follows: TGCAGTGCTAGCGGGGCAGGATCCACAGATACGCAGTATTTT.

A single count supports this clonotype. This may be a read error, as it is one base from a much larger clone. CDR3 DNA: TGTGCCAGCAGCTTAGCAGGGACAGGGGATGAAGAACTGTTTTTT. Translating it yields CASSLAGTGDEELFF. V is TRBV7-2 and J is TRBJ1-4, with 10 bases identical to TRBD1. The CDR3 consists of 15 residues. Germline values: CDR1 SGHTA, CDR2 FQGNSA.

This clonotype was detected many times. Here the CDR3 DNA reads TGCGCCAGCAGCCGAGGGACTACTCAAGAGACCCAGTACTTC. The encoded protein is CASSRGTTQETQYF. The rearrangement joins TRBV5-1 to TRBJ2-5, with 7 nucleotides matching TRBD2. The CDR3 spans 14 residues. Trimming cost V 4 bases and J 2 bases; bases outside gene matches: 5. Germline CDR1 SGHRS, CDR2 YFSETQ.

This clonotype was counted between two and nine times. The genes are TRBV7-2 and TRBJ1-4, with 10 bases lining up with TRBD1. Germline CDR1 reads SGHTA; CDR2 reads FQGNSA. With 2 bases clipped from V and 6 bases from J, the junction kept 3 bases outside the gene matches. The CDR3 has 15 residues. CDR3 region: CASSLSGTGDEKLFF. The CDR3 DNA reads TGTGCCAGCAGCTTATCCGGGACAGGGGATGAAAAACTGTTTTTT.

Regarding this clonotype: A much bigger clone sits one base away, suggesting this may be a read error. The V call is TRBV6-1, the J call TRBJ2-1; D might be TRBD1 (6 bases). V was trimmed by 4 bases and J by 8 bases, leaving 18 bases between them. Per the germline V gene, CDR1 is MNHNS and CDR2 is SASEGT. The CDR3 runs 15 residues. The CDR3 nucleotides are TGTGCCAGCAGTGTCGGCGGAGCAGGGGCCGATGAGCAGTTCTTC. Its protein product is CASSVGGAGADEQFF.

In its sample, this clonotype was seen many times. The CDR3 spells CASSQGRLGTQYF. CDR3 DNA: TGTGCCAGCAGCCAGGGTCGGTTAGGGACCCAGTACTTC. This rearrangement joins TRBV27 to TRBJ2-5; TRBD1 might be the D (5 bases). Trimming shortened V by 6 bases and J by 7 bases, and 15 bases separated the two germline ends. The CDR3 has 13 amino acids. Looked up from germline, CDR1 is MNHEY and CDR2 is SMNVEV (reference sequence).

This clonotype was detected ten times or more. The rearrangement uses TRBV6-1 and TRBJ1-2; 7 nucleotides agree with TRBD1. This CDR3 has 19 amino acids. Unmatched junction bases numbered 15, after V lost 0 bases and J lost 2 bases. CDR1 and CDR2 (germline): MNHNS, SASEGT. CDR3 coding DNA: TGTGCCAGCAGTGAAGCTGCAGGGGGGTCCCCCGGATTGAACTATGGCTACACCTTC. Its protein is CASSEAAGGSPGLNYGYTF.

The chain joins TRBV29-1 to TRBJ1-2; D may be TRBD1 (6 bases). CDR1 and CDR2 from the germline V gene are SQVTM and ANQGSEA. This CDR3 region has 12 residues. The V end was cut by 4 bases, the J end by 5 bases, with 11 bases between. In DNA form, the CDR3 reads TGCAGCGTTGTCTCCAGGGGTTATGGCTACACCTTC. It yields the protein CSVVSRGYGYTF. Filled out from reference TRBV29-1 and TRBJ1-2, the complete variable domain reads SAVISQKPSRDICQRGTSLTIQCQVDSQVTMMFWYRQQPGQSLTLIATANQGSEATYESGFVIDKFPISRPNLTFSTLTVSNMSPEDSSIYLCSVVSRGYGYTFGSGTRLTVV.

This clonotype was seen at least ten times. This chain links TRBV6-2 or TRBV6-3 with TRBJ2-2; perhaps TRBD1 as D (5 bases). Trimming took off 9 bases at V and 1 base at J, with 9 bases between the two ends. CDR1 is MNHEY and CDR2 is SVGEGT in the germline V gene. The CDR3 runs to 13 residues. For the CDR3, the DNA is TGTGCCAGGGAGACAGAGAACACCGGGGAGCTGTTTTTT. It specifies CARETENTGELFF.

There are a few counts of this clonotype. The CDR3 sequence is CAISERGAQGGTEAFF. Here the CDR3 DNA reads TGTGCCATCAGTGAGCGGGGGGCACAGGGCGGGACTGAAGCTTTCTTT. The chain recombines TRBV10-3 with TRBJ1-1, with a possible D match to TRBD1 (6 bases). CDR1 is ENHRY and CDR2 is SYGVKD in the germline V gene. Trimming removed 2 bases from V and 5 bases from J, with 18 bases in between. The CDR3 length is 16 residues.

This clonotype was found many times. The chain uses TRBV9 and TRBJ2-1, with D hard to call. Trimming stripped 0 bases from V and 10 bases from J, with 11 bases between. Germline V gene sequence: CDR1 SGDLS, CDR2 YYNGEE. The CDR3 has 13 amino acids. The CDR3 sequence is CASSVVVGMEQFF. CDR3 sequence (DNA): TGTGCCAGCAGCGTAGTCGTGGGTATGGAGCAGTTCTTC. The full variable domain, with the rest looked up from reference TRBV9 and TRBJ2-1, is DSGVTQTPKHLITATGQRVTLRCSPRSGDLSVYWYQQSLDQGLQFLIQYYNGEERAKGNILERFSAQQFPDLHSELNLSSLELGDSALYFCASSVVVGMEQFFGPGTRLTVL.

This clonotype has just a few counts. With a much larger clone just one base away, this may be a read error. The J gene is TRBJ2-1, the V gene TRBV5-1; D possibly corresponds to TRBD2 (5 bases). Germline assignment: CDR1 SGHRS and CDR2 YFSETQ. The CDR3 sequence is 15 residues long. With 1 base removed from V and 8 bases from J, the gap between germline ends came to 16 bases. CDR3 DNA sequence: TGCGCCAGCAGCTTGAGAGCGGCGGTCTCCCATGAGCAGTTCTTC. It encodes CASSLRAAVSHEQFF. The full variable domain, completed using reference TRBV5-1 and TRBJ2-1, is KAGVTQTPRYLIKTRGQQVTLSCSPISGHRSVSWYQQTPGQGLQFLFEYFSETQRNKGNFPGRFSGRQFSNSRSEMNVSTLELGDSALYLCASSLRAAVSHEQFFGPGTRLTVL.

The chain uses TRBV28 and TRBJ2-1; D is undetermined. V lost 1 base, J lost 9 bases, and 7 bases lay in between. The CDR3 runs 12 residues. Per germline, CDR1 MDHEN and CDR2 SYDVKM. The CDR3 DNA reads as TGTGCCAGCAGTTTATTTAACAGTGAGCAGTTCTTC. This translates into CASSLFNSEQFF.

As concerns this clonotype: At one end the junction does not follow the germline gene, possibly because of a read error. This rearrangement joins TRBV7-2 to TRBJ2-5, with D hard to call. The germline gives CDR1 SGHTA, CDR2 FQGNSA. This CDR3 has 12 residues. The chain's CDR3 is CAGSLTPNEQYF. The DNA of the CDR3 is TGTGCCGGCAGCTTGACGCCCAATGAGCAGTACTTC. The variable domain in full, with the rest retrieved from reference TRBV7-2 and TRBJ2-5, is GAGVSQSPSNKVTEKGKDVELRCDPISGHTALYWYRQSLGQGLEFLIYFQGNSAPDKSGLPSDRFSAERTGGSVSTLTIQRTQQEDSAVYLCAGSLTPNEQYFGPGTRLLVL.

A remark on this clonotype: A clone one base away is much larger, so this may be a read error. CDR3 sequence reads: CSALMTSGRQETQFF. The CDR3 DNA sequence: TGCAGTGCGCTGATGACTAGCGGGAGACAAGAGACCCAGTTCTTC. J is TRBJ2-5 and V is TRBV20-1, with 12 positions matching TRBD2. The end of the DNA fits TRBJ2-1 better, so the J call may be wrong. Germline-derived CDR1 and CDR2 are DFQATT and SNEGSKA (reference sequence). The CDR3 covers 15 residues.